Shown below are 25 T cell receptor beta chains from a single sample sequenced in a study of blood T cell repertoires in COVID-19. Profiled with immunoSEQ multiplex PCR; TCRdb holds only in-frame clones, not every one. The sample holds under 250,000 clones, about 88% seen once. Sequencing was carried out using peripheral blood. These receptor sequences come from a woman aged 60 to 75 with acute or convalescent COVID-19.

The chain carries TRBV11-2 and TRBJ2-3; D is uncertain. The CDR3 consists of 15 residues. Trimming cost V 0 bases and J 4 bases, with 11 bases left between them. The germline V gene has CDR1 SGHAT and CDR2 FQNNGV. The chain's CDR3 is CASSLEGSRPDTQYF. Written as DNA, the CDR3 is TGTGCCAGCAGCTTAGAGGGCAGCCGCCCAGATACGCAGTATTTT.

V and J are TRBV14 and TRBJ1-4; perhaps TRBD1 as D (6 bases). The CDR3 runs 15 residues. Trimming removed 5 bases at V and 4 bases at J, with 14 bases between. Germline V CDR1 and CDR2: SGHDN, FVKESK. CDR3 in DNA: TGTGCCAGCAGCTTCGGACAGCTCCATAATGAAAAACTGTTTTTT. It is translated as CASSFGQLHNEKLFF.

The chain combines TRBV5-4 with TRBJ1-3; a weak D match, TRBD1 (5 bases). CDR3 length equals 15 residues. The germline V gene has CDR1 SGHNT and CDR2 YYREEE (reference sequence). V was clipped by 6 bases and J by 2 bases, with 15 bases between them. The CDR3 DNA sequence: TGTGCCAGCAACAAATTCCAGGGCCCTGGAAACACCATATATTTT. It translates to CASNKFQGPGNTIYF. The whole variable domain, filled in from reference TRBV5-4 and TRBJ1-3, reads ETGVTQSPTHLIKTRGQQVTLRCSSQSGHNTVSWYQQALGQGPQFIFQYYREEENGRGNFPPRFSGLQFPNYSSELNVNALELDDSALYLCASNKFQGPGNTIYFGEGSWLTVV.

The chain combines TRBV9 with TRBJ2-2; D possibly corresponds to TRBD1 (8 bases). The CDR3 covers 15 residues. The ends were cut back, 3 bases at V and 4 bases at J, with 13 bases in the middle. Germline CDR1 and CDR2: SGDLS and YYNGEE. The CDR3 DNA sequence: TGTGCCAGCAGCGACCACAGGGGGGGCACCGGGGAGCTGTTTTTT. This encodes CASSDHRGGTGELFF.

V is TRBV5-1 and J is TRBJ1-4, with 7 bases aligning to TRBD1. Germline V gene lookup returns CDR1 SGHRS and CDR2 YFSETQ. With V trimmed by 4 bases and J by 5 bases, 2 bases remained unmatched. The CDR3 is made up of 13 amino acids. In DNA form, the CDR3 reads TGCGCCAGCAGCCCGGACAGGAATGAAAAACTGTTTTTT. Translating gives CASSPDRNEKLFF.

The V and J genes are TRBV7-9 and TRBJ2-7; TRBD2 is a possible D gene (5 bases). Germline V gene data show CDR1 as SEHNR and CDR2 as FQNEAQ (reference sequence). V lost 5 bases and J lost 3, with 17 bases in between. This CDR3 comprises 15 residues. CDR3 nucleotide sequence: TGTGCCAGCAGCCCATCCTGGAGGCAGGTCTACGAGCAGTACTTC. This encodes CASSPSWRQVYEQYF.

This clone was counted between two and nine times. CDR3 DNA sequence: TGTGCCAGCAGCTTCTCGACTAGCGGGCCTTACAATGAGCAGTTCTTC. It encodes CASSFSTSGPYNEQFF. This chain uses TRBV7-2 with TRBJ2-1; 10 bases line up with TRBD2. V was clipped by 3 bases and J by 4 bases; unmatched bases: 6. The CDR3 contains 16 residues. Germline V gives CDR1 SGHTA, CDR2 FQGNSA.

The chain uses TRBV7-9 and TRBJ2-1; TRBD1 matches 7 bases. V lost 6 bases to trimming and J lost 6 bases; unmatched junction nucleotides: 11. The CDR3 loop spans 15 amino acids. Per germline, CDR1 SEHNR and CDR2 FQNEAQ (reference sequence). CDR3 bases: TGTGCCAGCAGTACAACCCAGAGGGGGCGCAATGAGCAGTTCTTC. The encoded protein is CASSTTQRGRNEQFF.

The chain links TRBV10-2 to TRBJ2-3, with 13 bases lining up with TRBD2. This CDR3 comprises 17 residues. V shed 2 bases and J 0 bases; nucleotides not matched to a gene: 2. Germline V CDR1 and CDR2: WSHSY, SAAADI. The CDR3 is CASSEPGLAGSTDTQYF. CDR3 nucleotides: TGCGCCAGCAGTGAGCCGGGACTAGCGGGAAGCACAGATACGCAGTATTTT.

This clone has only one observation. One end of the junction does not line up with germline, which may come from a read error. The V and J genes are TRBV7-7 and TRBJ1-1, with D perhaps matching TRBD1 (6 bases). Germline CDR1 is SSHAT and CDR2 is FNYEAQ (reference sequence). The CDR3 contains 16 residues. CDR3 sequence: CASSPYPPGVNTEAFF. The CDR3 DNA sequence: TGTGCTAGCAGCCCGTATCCCCCAGGGGTGAACACTGAAGCTTTCTTT.

The chain recombines TRBV3-1 (or the pseudogene TRBV3-2) with TRBJ2-1; D may be TRBD2 (7 bases). V was cut by 0 bases and J by 5 bases, with 14 bases left in between. Germline V CDR1 and CDR2: LGHDT, YNNKEL (reference sequence). This CDR3 is 16 amino acids long. This CDR3 is CASSQEWRGLNNEQFF. DNA of the CDR3: TGTGCCAGCAGCCAAGAATGGCGGGGGCTCAACAATGAGCAGTTCTTC.

V and J are TRBV30 and TRBJ2-3; no clear D. CDR1 and CDR2 (germline): GTSNPN, SVGIG (reference sequence). The CDR3 runs 13 residues. V lost 1 base and J 6 bases, leaving 11 bases between the germline ends. The DNA for the CDR3 is TGTGCCTGGAGTGACACCTGGGCCGATACGCAGTATTTT. Residues: CAWSDTWADTQYF.

The table lists this clone with a count of one. V gene TRBV18 combines with J gene TRBJ2-5; TRBD2 matches at 9 bases. Germline V gene data show CDR1 as KGHSH and CDR2 as LQKENI. CDR3 length: 17 amino acids. V gave up 2 bases and J gave up 2 bases; unmatched junction bases: 9. The CDR3 sequence: CASSPSLASGVQETQYF. CDR3 coding DNA: TGTGCCAGCTCACCAAGCTTGGCTAGCGGGGTTCAAGAGACCCAGTACTTC.

The chain combines TRBV6-6 with TRBJ1-1, with 8 bases matching TRBD1. The CDR3 length is 15 residues. With V trimmed by 2 bases and J by 6 bases, 8 bases remained unmatched. Germline V gene sequence: CDR1 MNHNY, CDR2 SVGAGI (reference sequence). This chain's CDR3 is CASSYPGQEFSEAFF. The CDR3 DNA follows: TGTGCCAGCAGTTACCCGGGACAGGAATTCTCTGAAGCTTTCTTT.

This chain uses TRBV9 with TRBJ2-3; no definite D call. CDR1 and CDR2 from the germline V gene are SGDLS and YYNGEE. Trimming pared 1 base from V and 6 bases from J, leaving 9 bases between. The CDR3 runs to 13 residues. The CDR3 DNA reads as TGTGCCAGCAGCGTAAAGCAAACCGATACGCAGTATTTT. The encoded protein is CASSVKQTDTQYF. The full variable domain, rest sourced from reference TRBV9 and TRBJ2-3, is DSGVTQTPKHLITATGQRVTLRCSPRSGDLSVYWYQQSLDQGLQFLIQYYNGEERAKGNILERFSAQQFPDLHSELNLSSLELGDSALYFCASSVKQTDTQYFGPGTRLTVL.

The V call is TRBV5-4, the J call TRBJ2-3; TRBD2 matches at 7 bases. Germline CDR1 is SGHNT and CDR2 is YYREEE (reference sequence). After removal of 1 base from V and 9 bases from J, the junction contained 2 bases not matched to a gene. CDR3 length equals 12 residues. The chain's CDR3 is CASSLFGRTQYF. For the CDR3, the DNA is TGTGCCAGCAGCTTGTTCGGGAGGACGCAGTATTTT.

The V call is TRBV6-1, the J call TRBJ2-5; TRBD1 aligns across 7 bases. Germline trimming cut 3 bases from V and 10 bases from J; bases unmatched to any gene: 8. Germline lookup yields CDR1 MNHNS and CDR2 SASEGT. CDR3 size: 13 residues. The CDR3 region is CASSEGYQGDQYF. In nucleotides, the CDR3 is TGTGCCAGCAGTGAGGGTTACCAGGGGGACCAGTACTTC.

This rearrangement joins TRBV18 to TRBJ2-5, with 7 positions matching TRBD1. The germline CDR1 and CDR2 sequences are KGHSH and LQKENI. Trimming removed 4 bases from V and 5 bases from J; junction bases left unmatched: 7. CDR3 length: 14 amino acids. The CDR3 DNA sequence: TGTGCCAGCTCACGTCCCCCAGGGGGTGAGACCCAGTACTTC. This translates into CASSRPPGGETQYF.

V is TRBV4-3 and J is TRBJ1-2, with D possibly being TRBD1 (6 bases). The CDR3 consists of 15 residues. Trimming took off 0 bases at V and 0 bases at J, with 8 bases between the two ends. Looked up from germline, CDR1 is LGHNA and CDR2 is YSLEER. The CDR3 here is CASSQEGGSNYGYTF. The CDR3 DNA is TGCGCCAGCAGCCAAGAAGGGGGATCTAACTATGGCTACACCTTC.

The chain carries TRBV7-9 and TRBJ1-6, with D perhaps TRBD1 (6 bases). With 2 bases removed from V and 8 bases from J, the gap between germline ends came to 13 bases. The CDR3 length is 15 residues. Per the germline V gene, CDR1 is SEHNR and CDR2 is FQNEAQ (reference sequence). The CDR3, as DNA: TGTGCCAGCAGCTTACTACAGGGACGGGATTCACCCCTCCACTTT. Translating gives CASSLLQGRDSPLHF.

The V call is TRBV28, the J call TRBJ1-4; weak D call: TRBD1 (6 bases). Trimming took off 5 bases at V and 5 bases at J, with 15 bases between the two ends. CDR1 is MDHEN, CDR2 SYDVKM, per germline. The CDR3 sequence is 15 residues long. In DNA form, the CDR3 reads TGTGCCAGCAGTATTCCGACAGGCCTCAATGAAAAACTGTTTTTT. It encodes CASSIPTGLNEKLFF.

This chain joins TRBV14 and TRBJ1-1; D perhaps matches TRBD1 (6 bases). The CDR3 has 13 residues. Germline assignment: CDR1 SGHDN and CDR2 FVKESK. V shed 7 bases and J shed 1 base, with 10 bases lying between them. The CDR3 loop is CASKVRGNTEAFF. CDR3 bases: TGTGCCAGCAAAGTCAGGGGGAACACTGAAGCTTTCTTT.

In nucleotides, the CDR3 is TGCGCCAGCAGCTTGACACTGGGAGCTAATGAAAAACTGTTTTTT. It encodes CASSLTLGANEKLFF. This chain uses TRBV5-1 with TRBJ1-4; D gene uncertain. The CDR3 has 15 residues. The V gene's germline CDR1 is SGHRS and CDR2 YFSETQ. Deletions cut 1 base from V and 3 bases from J, with 10 bases between.

The rearrangement links TRBV6-5 to TRBJ1-2; TRBD1 agrees at 7 bases. The CDR3 has 13 amino acids. Germline assignment: CDR1 MNHEY and CDR2 SVGAGI. V dropped 8 bases and J dropped 0; count of bases not matched to a gene: 3. CDR3 bases: TGTGCCAGCCGGGACAGAGCTAACTATGGCTACACCTTC. Amino acids: CASRDRANYGYTF.

This chain joins TRBV7-9 and TRBJ2-1; 7 bases align to TRBD1. Germline values: CDR1 SEHNR, CDR2 FQNEAQ (reference sequence). The CDR3 has 12 amino acids. The V segment lost 4 bases and the J segment 6 bases; nucleotides outside the gene matches: 0. CDR3 in amino acids: CASSWTGNEQFF. Here the CDR3 DNA reads TGTGCCAGCAGCTGGACAGGCAATGAGCAGTTCTTC.